The 23 T cell receptor beta chains in this list originate from one sample, sequenced in a study of CD8 T cells in Susac syndrome. An amount of RNA that ranged from 0.5 to 1 ug was reverse transcribed with random hexamers. One entry per CDR3 protein, called by TCRdb with MiXCR from the immunoSEQ multiplex PCR reads. The sample yields about 140,000 distinct CDR3 sequences, nearly 95% seen once. Sequenced: CD8+ T cells from PBMCs. The source is a human donor in good health.

The rearrangement links TRBV2 to TRBJ2-3; D not resolved. Germline CDR1 reads SNHLY; CDR2 reads FYNNEI. The V end lost 4 bases, the J end lost 8 bases, and 4 bases lay between the germline ends. This CDR3 contains 10 residues. For the CDR3, the DNA is TGTGCCAGCAGTGCCAGTACGCAGTATTTT. This sequence encodes CASSASTQYF.

CDR3 sequence (DNA): TGTGCCAGCAACTACAGGGCTGACACTGAAGCTTTCTTT. Amino acids: CASNYRADTEAFF. The chain links TRBV6-5 to TRBJ1-1; D might be TRBD1 (6 bases). The CDR3 runs to 13 residues. Trimming pared 7 bases from V and 3 bases from J, leaving 12 bases between. Germline-derived CDR1 and CDR2 are MNHEY and SVGAGI.

This chain joins TRBV4-2 and TRBJ1-1; a possible D gene is TRBD1 (5 bases). The CDR3 contains 15 residues. Germline V gene lookup returns CDR1 LGHNA and CDR2 YNFKEQ. The germline V and J ends were trimmed by 2 bases and 2 bases, with 12 bases remaining between them. The CDR3 DNA sequence: TGTGCCAGCAGCCAATTTTTGGGGCAAAACACTGAAGCTTTCTTT. As protein: CASSQFLGQNTEAFF.

The V and J genes are TRBV5-1 and TRBJ1-2, with TRBD1 identical over 7 bases. Per the germline V gene, CDR1 is SGHRS and CDR2 is YFSETQ. The V and J ends lost 6 bases and 4 bases, in that order; junction bases with no gene match: 6. There are 13 residues in the CDR3. Here the CDR3 DNA reads TGCGCCAGCACACAGGACAGGAGCTATGGCTACACCTTC. It specifies CASTQDRSYGYTF.

V usage is TRBV12-3 or TRBV12-4 and J usage is TRBJ2-2; D assignment may be TRBD1 or TRBD2 (5 bases each). V shed 10 bases and J shed 5 bases, with 11 bases lying between them. The CDR3 spans 12 residues. CDR3: CANLGETGELFF. The CDR3 nucleotides are TGTGCCAACCTAGGGGAGACCGGGGAGCTGTTTTTT.

In this sample, this clonotype turned up a few times. This sequence joins TRBV6-1 and TRBJ1-5; no firm D call. The germline V gene encodes CDR1 MNHNS and CDR2 SASEGT. Trimming shortened V by 3 bases and J by 7 bases, and 4 bases separated the two germline ends. The CDR3 runs to 11 residues. CDR3 amino acids: CASSEEQPQHF. For the CDR3, the DNA is TGTGCCAGCAGTGAGGAACAGCCCCAGCATTTT.

The chain recombines TRBV4-3 with TRBJ2-1, with TRBD2 matching over 9 bases. With 2 bases clipped from V and 8 bases from J, the junction kept 7 bases outside the gene matches. The CDR3 is made up of 15 amino acids. Per germline, CDR1 LGHNA and CDR2 YSLEER. The CDR3 sequence is CASSQLGLARDEQFF. The CDR3 DNA sequence: TGCGCCAGCAGCCAACTAGGACTAGCGAGGGATGAGCAGTTCTTC.

The V call is TRBV3-1, the J call TRBJ1-5, with D uncertain. V dropped 0 bases and J dropped 1 base, with 4 bases sitting between them. This CDR3 is built from 14 residues. CDR1 is LGHDT, CDR2 YNNKEL, per germline (reference sequence). In nucleotides, the CDR3 is TGTGCCAGCAGCCAAGACCGGAGCAATCAGCCCCAGCATTTT. Amino acids: CASSQDRSNQPQHF.

This clonotype was seen a few times. The chain links TRBV6-6 to TRBJ1-1; D perhaps matches TRBD1 (5 bases). V lost 2 bases and J lost 4, with 8 bases in between. The CDR3 covers 13 residues. CDR1 MNHNY and CDR2 SVGAGI come from the germline V gene (reference sequence). CDR3 sequence (DNA): TGTGCCAGCAGTTACGGGGGTGGCACTGAAGCTTTCTTT. This encodes CASSYGGGTEAFF.

This clonotype was observed once. The chain joins TRBV29-1 to TRBJ2-1; 7 positions match TRBD1. The CDR3 is made up of 13 amino acids. V lost 4 bases, J lost 1 base, and 1 base stayed unmatched. Germline loops: CDR1 SQVTM, CDR2 ANQGSEA. In DNA form, the CDR3 reads TGCAGCGTTGCACAGGGGTCCTACAATGAGCAGTTCTTC. It specifies CSVAQGSYNEQFF.

This sequence joins TRBV20-1 and TRBJ2-1; D is ambiguous. Germline V CDR1 and CDR2: DFQATT, SNEGSKA (reference sequence). V dropped 0 bases and J dropped 10 bases, with 7 bases sitting between them. This CDR3 has 11 residues. The CDR3 here is CSARDRTEQFF. The CDR3 nucleotides read TGCAGTGCTAGAGATCGCACGGAGCAGTTCTTC.

The gene calls are TRBV9 and TRBJ2-1, with D hard to call. Germline V gene lookup returns CDR1 SGDLS and CDR2 YYNGEE. The CDR3 runs to 12 residues. V lost 4 bases and J 8 bases, leaving 10 bases between the germline ends. CDR3 nucleotide sequence: TGTGCCAGCAGCTCCCAGATGTATGAGCAGTTCTTC. Encoded protein: CASSSQMYEQFF.

The chain has TRBV12-3 or TRBV12-4 and TRBJ2-1; D is unclear. Trimming removed 2 bases at V and 8 bases at J, with 7 bases between. The CDR3 runs to 12 residues. CDR3: CASSLPGDEQFF. The CDR3 nucleotides read TGTGCCAGCAGTTTACCCGGAGATGAGCAGTTCTTC.

The chain has TRBV9 and TRBJ1-4; D remains unclear. The germline V gene has CDR1 SGDLS and CDR2 YYNGEE. This CDR3 is 14 amino acids long. Trimming removed 4 bases at V and 0 bases at J, with 7 bases between. CDR3 coding DNA: TGTGCCAGCAGCTCGGAGGCAACTAATGAAAAACTGTTTTTT. As protein: CASSSEATNEKLFF.

The V call is TRBV20-1, the J call TRBJ2-2, with 8 positions matching TRBD1. J was trimmed by 3 bases and V by 5 bases; bases with no gene match: 5. The CDR3 length is 14 residues. Germline lookup yields CDR1 DFQATT and CDR2 SNEGSKA (reference sequence). The CDR3 region has the DNA TGCAGTGCTGCGGACAGGGAATACACCGGGGAGCTGTTTTTT. Translated: CSAADREYTGELFF.

The chain recombines TRBV5-6 with TRBJ2-5; TRBD1 matches 7 bases. This CDR3 comprises 14 residues. Per germline, CDR1 SGHDT and CDR2 YYEEEE. V shed 0 bases, J shed 3 bases, and the junction held 2 bases outside the gene matches. CDR3 sequence reads: CASSLVTGEETQYF. In DNA form, the CDR3 reads TGTGCCAGCAGCTTGGTCACAGGGGAAGAGACCCAGTACTTC.

This sequence joins TRBV30 and TRBJ2-7, with 8 positions matching TRBD1. V shed 7 bases and J 6 bases; nucleotides not matched to a gene: 14. The CDR3 length is 14 residues. From germline, CDR1 is GTSNPN and CDR2 SVGIG (reference sequence). The CDR3 loop is CASYSRQGAVEQYF. The DNA of the CDR3 is TGTGCCTCTTATTCGAGGCAGGGGGCTGTCGAGCAGTACTTC.

This clonotype turned up a few times. The chain uses TRBV7-6 and TRBJ2-3, with D maybe TRBD2 (6 bases). The germline gives CDR1 SGHVS, CDR2 FNYEAQ. The CDR3 consists of 14 residues. V was clipped by 1 base and J by 3 bases, with 8 bases between them. The CDR3 nucleotides are TGTGCCAGCAGCTTAGACCGGGGGACAGATACGCAGTATTTT. This translates into CASSLDRGTDTQYF.

The rearrangement uses TRBV15 and TRBJ1-2; 9 positions match TRBD1. Germline V gives CDR1 LNHNV, CDR2 YYDKDF (reference sequence). The CDR3 is 15 residues long. Trimming cost V 3 bases and J 6 bases; bases outside gene matches: 8. CDR3 sequence: CATSRGVWTGDGYTF. CDR3 coding DNA: TGTGCCACCAGCAGGGGGGTATGGACAGGGGATGGCTACACCTTC.

The chain combines TRBV14 with TRBJ2-1, with D hard to call. In germline, CDR1 is SGHDN, CDR2 FVKESK. V gave up 3 bases and J gave up 6 bases, with 9 bases separating them. The CDR3 runs to 13 residues. Written as DNA, the CDR3 is TGTGCCAGCAGCCAGTCCCACCCCAATGAGCAGTTCTTC. Translated: CASSQSHPNEQFF.

J is TRBJ2-7 and V is TRBV7-9; D gene ambiguous. This CDR3 comprises 14 residues. In germline, CDR1 is SEHNR, CDR2 FQNEAQ (reference sequence). The germline V and J ends were trimmed by 1 base and 2 bases, with 9 bases remaining between them. CDR3 coding DNA: TGTGCCAGCAGCTTAGTCGGCAGGCCCTACGAGCAGTACTTC. This gives the protein CASSLVGRPYEQYF. Drawing the rest from reference TRBV7-9 and TRBJ2-7, the complete variable domain is DTGVSQNPRHKITKRGQNVTFRCDPISEHNRLYWYRQTLGQGPEFLTYFQNEAQLEKSRLLSDRFSAERPKGSFSTLEIQRTEQGDSAMYLCASSLVGRPYEQYFGPGTRLTVT.

This chain joins TRBV30 and TRBJ2-5; the match to TRBD1 covers 7 bases. The germline V gene encodes CDR1 GTSNPN and CDR2 SVGIG (reference sequence). V gave up 0 bases and J gave up 2 bases; unmatched junction bases: 3. The CDR3 contains 14 residues. The CDR3 nucleotides read TGTGCCTGGAGTGTATGGGACAGTCAAGAGACCCAGTACTTC. Its translation: CAWSVWDSQETQYF.

The chain carries TRBV7-9 and TRBJ2-5, with a possible D match to TRBD1 (6 bases). Germline CDR1 and CDR2: SEHNR and FQNEAQ (reference sequence). The CDR3 spans 16 residues. V lost 4 bases and J 3 bases, leaving 18 bases between the germline ends. CDR3 nucleotide sequence: TGTGCCAGCAGCTCGACCCCGACAGGAGATAAAGAGACCCAGTACTTC. The encoded protein is CASSSTPTGDKETQYF. The variable domain in full, with the rest retrieved from reference TRBV7-9 and TRBJ2-5, is DTGVSQNPRHKITKRGQNVTFRCDPISEHNRLYWYRQTLGQGPEFLTYFQNEAQLEKSRLLSDRFSAERPKGSFSTLEIQRTEQGDSAMYLCASSSTPTGDKETQYFGPGTRLLVL.